Following are 12 T cell receptor beta chains from one sample sequenced in a study of shared clonotypes between healthy human individuals. Only in-frame clones appear in the TCRdb table, and some are missing; sequencing was by immunoSEQ multiplex PCR. The repertoire has over a million clones, about 98.5% of them found once; the top ten carry 0.36%. Sample: naive CD4+ T cells sorted from blood. Subset defined: CD45RA+ positively selected. The receptors stem from a man younger than 40 in good health.

The chain carries TRBV28 and TRBJ1-5; D not resolved. Looked up from germline, CDR1 is MDHEN and CDR2 is SYDVKM. V lost 3 bases and J lost 4, with 13 bases in between. The CDR3 has 15 residues. The CDR3 bases are TGTGCCAGCAGTTTTTTTATCGGAGGTAATCAGCCCCAGCATTTT. Protein product: CASSFFIGGNQPQHF.

Note on this clone: Other nucleotide sequences in the sample specify the same CDR3. The chain links TRBV5-4 to TRBJ1-2, with TRBD1 matching over 7 bases. CDR1 is SGHNT and CDR2 is YYREEE in the germline V gene (reference sequence). The CDR3 totals 13 residues. After removal of 4 bases from V and 4 bases from J, the junction contained 4 bases not matched to a gene. CDR3: CASSRDSLYGYTF. The CDR3 coding sequence is TGTGCCAGCAGCAGGGACAGTCTCTATGGCTACACCTTC.

This rearrangement joins TRBV9 to TRBJ2-2, with no clear D. Trimming took off 2 bases at V and 7 bases at J, with 6 bases between the two ends. CDR3 size: 12 residues. Germline lookup yields CDR1 SGDLS and CDR2 YYNGEE. The CDR3 here is CASSVNYGELFF. The CDR3 DNA reads TGTGCCAGCAGCGTGAACTACGGGGAGCTGTTTTTT.

Comment on this clone: Different DNA sequences within this sample yield the same CDR3. The chain couples TRBV5-1 to TRBJ2-1; the D gene could be TRBD1 or TRBD2 (5 bases each). Deletions cut 0 bases from V and 0 bases from J, with 10 bases between. The CDR3 is 16 residues long. Germline CDR1 reads SGHRS; CDR2 reads YFSETQ. CDR3 coding DNA: TGCGCCAGCAGCTTGGCCGGGACGGCCTCCTACAATGAGCAGTTCTTC. Residues: CASSLAGTASYNEQFF.

This clone was found once. The CDR3 region is CASRVILSGTQYF. The CDR3, as DNA: TGTGCCAGCAGAGTCATACTTTCGGGGACCCAGTACTTC. This chain connects TRBV27 to TRBJ2-5; D is uncertain. This CDR3 is built from 13 residues. The germline V gene encodes CDR1 MNHEY and CDR2 SMNVEV (reference sequence). Trimming stripped 6 bases from V and 7 bases from J, with 15 bases between.

The chain recombines TRBV11-3 with TRBJ2-3, with 9 nucleotides matching TRBD1. V gave up 5 bases and J gave up 4 bases; unmatched junction bases: 10. There are 16 residues in the CDR3. The germline CDR1 and CDR2 sequences are SGHNT and YENEEA. The CDR3 here is CASSIGQGQRSDTQYF. The CDR3 bases are TGTGCCAGCAGCATTGGACAGGGGCAACGTTCAGATACGCAGTATTTT.

The CDR3 DNA is TGTGCCAGCAGTGTTGAGACAGGGAACGAGCAGTACTTC. Its translation is CASSVETGNEQYF. This chain joins TRBV2 and TRBJ2-7; 7 positions match TRBD1. V was clipped by 4 bases and J by 5 bases; unmatched bases: 5. The CDR3 length is 13 residues. Germline CDR1 reads SNHLY; CDR2 reads FYNNEI.

V is TRBV29-1 and J is TRBJ2-7; 10 positions match TRBD2. The CDR3 contains 14 residues. Germline loops: CDR1 SQVTM, CDR2 ANQGSEA. The junction had 9 bases not matched to a gene; V was cut back by 5 bases and J by 5 bases. Here the CDR3 reads CSVSEAGGPHEQYF. In nucleotides, the CDR3 is TGCAGCGTTAGCGAAGCGGGAGGGCCCCACGAGCAGTACTTC.

The CDR3 loop reads CAWSEDRGYEQYF. CDR3 bases: TGTGCCTGGAGTGAGGACAGGGGTTACGAGCAGTACTTC. The chain couples TRBV30 to TRBJ2-7, with 9 bases matching TRBD1. Germline V gene data show CDR1 as GTSNPN and CDR2 as SVGIG (reference sequence). Trimming removed 1 base from V and 4 bases from J; junction bases left unmatched: 2. There are 13 residues in the CDR3.

The chain carries TRBV5-1 and TRBJ2-3; 13 nucleotides match TRBD2. Per the germline V gene, CDR1 is SGHRS and CDR2 is YFSETQ. Trimming at V came to 5 bases and at J to 0 bases, leaving 6 bases not matched to a gene. This CDR3 comprises 17 residues. CDR3 residues: CASRLAGGPTSTDTQYF. The CDR3 bases are TGCGCCAGCAGACTAGCGGGAGGGCCCACTAGCACAGATACGCAGTATTTT.

This chain links TRBV9 with TRBJ2-7, with 7 bases aligning to TRBD2. This CDR3 is built from 16 residues. Trimming removed 0 bases from V and 4 bases from J; junction bases left unmatched: 10. Germline-derived CDR1 and CDR2 are SGDLS and YYNGEE. This chain's CDR3 is CASSVGLETSFYEQYF. CDR3 sequence (DNA): TGTGCCAGCAGCGTAGGGCTGGAGACTAGCTTTTACGAGCAGTACTTC.

V usage is TRBV5-1 and J usage is TRBJ2-3; D tentatively fits TRBD1 or TRBD2 (5 bases each). The CDR3 has 15 residues. The germline gives CDR1 SGHRS, CDR2 YFSETQ. V dropped 2 bases and J dropped 0 bases, with 10 bases sitting between them. DNA of the CDR3: TGCGCCAGCAGCTTTGGGGGATTTAGCACAGATACGCAGTATTTT. Translation: CASSFGGFSTDTQYF.